The entry that follows covers one TCR beta chain sequence. Its antigen is as yet unknown. This sample is part of a study of cytomegalovirus exposure and HLA in healthy donors. Study-wide background: A preliminary data release comprised tens of millions of unique TCRs obtained from HLA-typed donors. Study findings and constraints: Published work reported that the classifier diagnosed cytomegalovirus status with high specificity and sensitivity. According to a later analysis, most TCR beta chains associated with CMV appeared HLA-restricted. Productive status was seen about 90% or about 30% of the time for most TCR beta V segments in an earlier analysis.

Primers included in the PCR were 60 Vbeta and 13 Jbeta primers. Generated by immunoSEQ multiplex PCR, the TCRdb table keeps only in-frame clones and is missing some. The profile shows 140,000 to 150,000 clones, over 60% of them singletons. This receptor was identified in a man in his forties or fifties in good health and CMV-seronegative. Input material: PBMCs.

The CDR3 region is CASSLFQKNTYEQYF. CDR3 sequence (DNA): TGTGCCAGCAGTTTGTTCCAGAAAAATACCTACGAGCAGTACTTC. The chain links TRBV27 to TRBJ2-7; no clear D gene. The V end was cut by 3 bases, the J end by 2 bases, with 14 bases between. Germline CDR1 MNHEY, CDR2 SMNVEV (reference sequence). The CDR3 loop spans 15 amino acids.